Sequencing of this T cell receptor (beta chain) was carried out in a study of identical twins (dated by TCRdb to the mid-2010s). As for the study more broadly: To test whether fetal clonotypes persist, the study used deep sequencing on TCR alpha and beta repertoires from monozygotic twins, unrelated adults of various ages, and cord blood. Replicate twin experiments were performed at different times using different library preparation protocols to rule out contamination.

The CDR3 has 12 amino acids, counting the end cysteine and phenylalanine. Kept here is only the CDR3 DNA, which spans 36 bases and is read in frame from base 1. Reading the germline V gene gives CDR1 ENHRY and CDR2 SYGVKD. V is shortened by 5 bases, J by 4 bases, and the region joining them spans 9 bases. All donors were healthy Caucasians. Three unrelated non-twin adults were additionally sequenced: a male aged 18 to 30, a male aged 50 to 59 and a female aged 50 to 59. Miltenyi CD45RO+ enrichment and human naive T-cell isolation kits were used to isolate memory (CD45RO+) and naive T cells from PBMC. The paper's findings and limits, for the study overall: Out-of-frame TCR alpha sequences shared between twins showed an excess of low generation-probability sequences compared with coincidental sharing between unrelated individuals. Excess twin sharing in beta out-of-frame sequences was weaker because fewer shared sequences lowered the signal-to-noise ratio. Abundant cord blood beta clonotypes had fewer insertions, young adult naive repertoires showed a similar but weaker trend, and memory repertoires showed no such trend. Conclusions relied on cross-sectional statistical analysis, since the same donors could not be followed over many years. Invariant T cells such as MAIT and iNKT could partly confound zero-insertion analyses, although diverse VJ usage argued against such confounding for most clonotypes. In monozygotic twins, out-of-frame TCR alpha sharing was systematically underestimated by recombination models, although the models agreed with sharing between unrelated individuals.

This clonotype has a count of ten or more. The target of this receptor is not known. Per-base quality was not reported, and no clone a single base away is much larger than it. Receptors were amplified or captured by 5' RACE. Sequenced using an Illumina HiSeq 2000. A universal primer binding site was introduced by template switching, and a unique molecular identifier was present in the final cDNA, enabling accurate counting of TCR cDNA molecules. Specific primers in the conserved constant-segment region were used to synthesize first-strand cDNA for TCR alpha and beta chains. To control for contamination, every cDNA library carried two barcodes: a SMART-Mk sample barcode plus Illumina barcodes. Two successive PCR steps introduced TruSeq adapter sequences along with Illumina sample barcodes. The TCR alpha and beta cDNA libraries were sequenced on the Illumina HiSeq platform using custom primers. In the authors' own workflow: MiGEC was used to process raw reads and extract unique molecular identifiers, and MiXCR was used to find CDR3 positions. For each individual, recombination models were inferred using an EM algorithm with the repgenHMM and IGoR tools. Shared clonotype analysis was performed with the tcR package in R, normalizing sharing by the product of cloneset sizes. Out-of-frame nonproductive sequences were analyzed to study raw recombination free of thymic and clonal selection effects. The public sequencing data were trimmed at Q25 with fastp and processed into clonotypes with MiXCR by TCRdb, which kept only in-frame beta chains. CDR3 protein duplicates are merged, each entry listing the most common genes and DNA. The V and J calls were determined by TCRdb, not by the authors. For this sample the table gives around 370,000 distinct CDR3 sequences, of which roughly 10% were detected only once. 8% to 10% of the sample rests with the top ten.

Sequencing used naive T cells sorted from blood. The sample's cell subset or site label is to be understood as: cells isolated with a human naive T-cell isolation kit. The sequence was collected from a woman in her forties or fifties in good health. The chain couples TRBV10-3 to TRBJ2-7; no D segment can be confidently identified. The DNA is TGTGCCATCAGTCCAAGTTCTTACGAGCAGTACTTC. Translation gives CAISPSSYEQYF.